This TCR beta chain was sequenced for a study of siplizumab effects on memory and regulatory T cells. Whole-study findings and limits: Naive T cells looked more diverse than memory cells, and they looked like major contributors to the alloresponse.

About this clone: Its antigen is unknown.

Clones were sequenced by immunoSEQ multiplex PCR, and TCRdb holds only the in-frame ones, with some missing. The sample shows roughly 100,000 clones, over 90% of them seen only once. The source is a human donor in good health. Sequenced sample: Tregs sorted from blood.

CDR3 in DNA: TGCGCCAGCAGCAACCGGGGACTAGAGACCCAGTACTTC. This encodes CASSNRGLETQYF. The chain carries TRBV5-1 and TRBJ2-5, with D possibly being TRBD2 (6 bases). Germline V gene data show CDR1 as SGHRS and CDR2 as YFSETQ. Deletions cut 4 bases from V and 4 bases from J, with 11 bases between. This CDR3 spans 13 amino acids.